Listed below are T cell receptor beta chains from one sample, sequenced in a study of T cells in Graves' hyperthyroidism and ophthalmopathy. TCRdb fed the multiplex PCR reads into MiXCR, producing one record per CDR3 protein. The data contain 250,000 to 300,000 distinct CDR3 sequences, roughly 15% of them singletons. What was sequenced was blood. These receptors originate from a woman aged 40 to 50 with Graves' hyperthyroidism. The CDR3 runs from the conserved cysteine through the conserved F or W. Each record gives: clone size, V gene, D gene, J gene, CDR3 protein, CDR3 DNA. The D gene is left open where the match is weak. Rows give clone size only sometimes, using once, few, many, or a class for an expanded clone.

>many|TRBV5-6|TRBD1|TRBJ1-2
CASSPYFDQTGNYGYTF
TGTGCCAGCAGCCCTTACTTCGACCAGACAGGGAACTATGGCTACACCTTC
>many|TRBV20-1|NA|TRBJ1-4
CSASPGATNEKLFF
TGCAGTGCTAGCCCAGGAGCAACTAATGAAAAACTGTTTTTT
>many|TRBV29-1|TRBD1|TRBJ1-1
CSADRDSLNTEAFF
TGCAGCGCCGACCGGGACAGCCTGAACACTGAAGCTTTCTTT
>many|TRBV6-5|TRBD2|TRBJ2-7
CASSYGRETYEQYF
TGTGCCAGCAGTTACGGGCGGGAGACCTACGAGCAGTACTTC
>many|TRBV2|NA|TRBJ1-1
CASSKGGDTEAFF
TGTGCCAGCAGCAAGGGGGGGGACACTGAAGCTTTCTTT
>many|TRBV30|NA|TRBJ1-5
CAWSALGGDQPQHF
TGTGCCTGGAGTGCCCTTGGGGGCGACCAGCCCCAGCATTTT
>many|TRBV5-1|NA|TRBJ2-5
CASRRGSGPPPKETQYF
TGCGCCAGCAGAAGAGGCTCGGGTCCCCCCCCAAAGGAGACCCAGTACTTC
>few|TRBV18|TRBD1|TRBJ1-5
CASSEGGSDQPQHF
TGTGCCAGCTCAGAAGGGGGCTCTGATCAGCCCCAGCATTTT
>NA|TRBV7-9|NA|TRBJ2-5
CASSLDPWTQYF
TGTGCCAGCAGCTTGGATCCCTGGACCCAGTACTTC
>many|TRBV30|TRBD2|TRBJ2-2
CAWSYSGNFWELFF
TGTGCCTGGAGTTACAGCGGGAATTTTTGGGAGCTGTTTTTT
>many|TRBV5-6|TRBD1|TRBJ2-3
CASSFDRVGTDTQYF
TGTGCCAGCAGCTTTGACAGGGTTGGCACAGATACGCAGTATTTT
>many|TRBV5-4|TRBD1|TRBJ2-5
CASSWTGNYQETQYF
TGTGCCAGCAGCTGGACAGGAAACTACCAAGAGACCCAGTACTTC
>many|TRBV3-1|NA|TRBJ1-6
CASSQDVSSYNSPLHF
TGTGCCAGCAGCCAAGATGTGAGCTCCTATAATTCACCCCTCCACTTT
>NA|TRBV5-5|TRBD1|TRBJ1-1
CASSLRGTGGTEAFF
TGTGCCAGCAGCCTGAGGGGGACAGGGGGAACTGAAGCTTTCTTT
>many|TRBV27|NA|TRBJ1-5
CASSLRGPRYSNQPQHF
TGTGCCAGCAGTCTGAGGGGACCGAGGTATAGCAATCAGCCCCAGCATTTT
>many|TRBV12-3/TRBV12-4|TRBD2|TRBJ2-3
CASSLAGLAAFTDTQYF
TGTGCCAGCAGTTTGGCAGGACTAGCGGCCTTCACAGATACGCAGTATTTT
>NA|TRBV5-1|NA|TRBJ2-5
CASSLGPRQETQYF
TGCGCCAGCAGCTTAGGGCCTCGCCAAGAGACCCAGTACTTC
>NA|TRBV7-2|TRBD1|TRBJ1-5
CASSPSGTGAGQPQHF
TGTGCCAGCAGCCCATCCGGGACAGGGGCTGGTCAGCCCCAGCATTTT
>many|TRBV10-1|TRBD2|TRBJ2-2
CASSEPLRASGKRRTGELFF
TGCGCCAGCAGTGAGCCCCTACGGGCTAGCGGGAAAAGACGAACCGGGGAGCTGTTTTTT
>many|TRBV6-1|TRBD1|TRBJ1-1
CASGQAENTEAFF
TGTGCCAGCGGACAGGCAGAGAACACTGAAGCTTTCTTT
>NA|TRBV7-9|TRBD1|TRBJ2-6
CASSFYRDRVSGANVLTF
TGTGCCAGCAGCTTCTACCGGGACAGGGTATCTGGGGCCAACGTCCTGACTTTC
>many|TRBV18|NA|TRBJ1-1
CASSPDGAEAFF
TGTGCCAGCTCACCAGACGGCGCTGAAGCTTTCTTT
>many|TRBV3-1|NA|TRBJ2-4
CASSRTRKGNIQYF
TGTGCCAGCAGCCGGACTCGGAAGGGAAACATTCAGTACTTC
>many|TRBV20-1|NA|TRBJ1-2
CSASNDRTGGYTF
TGCAGTGCTAGCAACGACAGGACGGGCGGCTACACCTTC
>many|TRBV7-2|NA|TRBJ1-1
CASSLAGQGNTEAFF
TGTGCCAGCAGCTTAGCGGGTCAGGGGAACACTGAAGCTTTCTTT
>many|TRBV9|TRBD2|TRBJ2-7
CASSVGGGGYHEQYF
TGTGCCAGCAGCGTTGGGGGGGGGGGATACCACGAGCAGTACTTC
>few|TRBV29-1|NA|TRBJ1-2
CSAEGGSHGYTF
TGTAGCGCCGAAGGCGGTTCGCATGGCTACACCTTC
>NA|TRBV12-3/TRBV12-4|NA|TRBJ2-2
CASSPGTAPAELFF
TGTGCCAGCAGTCCCGGGACCGCCCCCGCGGAGCTGTTTTTT
>NA|TRBV7-3|TRBD2|TRBJ2-1
CASSLVGGETYNEQFF
TGTGCCAGCAGCTTGGTGGGAGGGGAAACCTACAATGAGCAGTTCTTC
>many|TRBV27|TRBD2|TRBJ2-7
CASRKSGRALEQYF
TGTGCCAGCAGGAAGAGCGGGAGGGCCCTCGAGCAGTACTTC
>many|TRBV12-3/TRBV12-4|TRBD1|TRBJ2-1
CASSPTGVEQFF
TGTGCCAGCAGCCCGACAGGGGTTGAGCAGTTCTTC
>many|TRBV9|NA|TRBJ1-6
CASSVGITANSPLHF
TGTGCCAGCAGCGTAGGTATAACAGCTAATTCACCCCTCCACTTT
>NA|TRBV10-3|NA|TRBJ1-1
CAISDATVSKPEAFF
TGTGCCATCAGTGACGCGACCGTGTCTAAACCTGAAGCTTTCTTT
>many|TRBV3-1|TRBD2|TRBJ2-7
CASRAGLAGEQYF
TGTGCCAGCAGGGCAGGACTAGCCGGCGAGCAGTACTTC
>many|TRBV20-1|NA|TRBJ2-1
CSARDFSGGLPYNEQFF
TGCAGTGCTAGAGATTTTAGTGGTGGACTCCCCTACAATGAGCAGTTCTTC
>many|TRBV24-1|TRBD1|TRBJ2-7
CATSDPGQGSYEQYF
TGTGCCACCAGTGATCCGGGACAGGGCTCCTACGAGCAGTACTTC
>many|TRBV6-6|NA|TRBJ2-5
CASSSRGGQYF
TGTGCCAGCAGTTCTCGAGGGGGCCAGTACTTC
>many|TRBV11-2|NA|TRBJ2-1
CASSSSLTHPRDEQFF
TGTGCCAGCAGCTCCTCCTTGACTCATCCAAGGGATGAGCAGTTCTTC
>many|TRBV30|TRBD2|TRBJ2-1
CAWSGGSREGRYNEQFF
TGTGCCTGGAGTGGAGGGTCGCGGGAGGGCCGCTACAATGAGCAGTTCTTC
>NA|TRBV7-2|NA|TRBJ2-1
CASSLAGVGIYNEQFF
TGTGCCAGCAGCTTAGCGGGAGTGGGTATATACAATGAGCAGTTCTTC
>many|TRBV7-2|TRBD2|TRBJ2-3
CASSLPTRPSGTPGTDTQYF
TGTGCCAGCAGCCTCCCTACAAGGCCTAGCGGGACCCCGGGGACAGATACGCAGTATTTT
>many|TRBV7-3|TRBD2|TRBJ2-1
CASSLTGLAANEQFF
TGTGCCAGCAGCTTAACGGGACTAGCGGCGAATGAGCAGTTCTTC
>many|TRBV30|NA|TRBJ2-7
CAWSPDWVSEQYF
TGTGCCTGGAGTCCGGACTGGGTCTCTGAGCAGTACTTC
>NA|TRBV18|NA|TRBJ2-5
CASSPPSLQETQYF
TGTGCCAGCTCACCACCGTCCTTGCAAGAGACCCAGTACTTC
>many|TRBV13|TRBD1|TRBJ2-7
CASSQGQSTYEQYF
TGTGCCAGCAGCCAGGGACAGTCAACCTACGAGCAGTACTTC
>many|TRBV24-1|TRBD1|TRBJ1-2
CATSDSRTGTNYGYTF
TGTGCCACCAGTGATTCTCGGACAGGGACTAACTATGGCTACACCTTC
>many|TRBV29-1|TRBD2|TRBJ2-7
CSVEVTSGSDEQYF
TGCAGCGTTGAGGTGACTAGCGGGAGCGACGAGCAGTACTTC
>many|TRBV2|NA|TRBJ1-5
CASSRSAQPQHF
TGTGCCAGCTCGAGAAGCGCTCAGCCCCAGCATTTT
>few|TRBV7-8|NA|TRBJ2-1
CASSPRGGVGNEQFF
TGTGCCAGCAGCCCCCGGGGCGGGGTCGGAAATGAGCAGTTCTTC
>many|TRBV12-3/TRBV12-4|NA|TRBJ1-3
CASSFGPSGNTIYF
TGTGCCAGCAGTTTCGGCCCCTCTGGAAACACCATATATTTT
>NA|TRBV6-5|NA|TRBJ2-3
CASSYSSSTDTQYF
TGTGCCAGCAGTTACTCGAGTTCCACAGATACGCAGTATTTT
>many|TRBV3-1|NA|TRBJ1-2
CASSQGPHFGYTF
TGTGCCAGCAGCCAAGGTCCGCATTTTGGCTACACCTTC
>NA|TRBV10-3|TRBD1|TRBJ1-6
CAISAPTGGNNSPLHF
TGTGCCATCAGCGCCCCAACAGGGGGAAATAATTCACCCCTCCACTTT
>NA|TRBV19|NA|TRBJ1-5
CASTATTLDQPQHF
TGTGCCAGTACCGCTACGACCCTGGATCAGCCCCAGCATTTT